Sequencing of this T cell receptor beta chain was carried out in a study of Ad26.COV2.S vaccination and SARS-CoV-2 variants. Stated treatment: about 20 received Ad26.COV2.S at low or high dose, single or two shots; roughly five received placebo; per-sample allocation not given. Following the first vaccine or placebo injection, samples were taken on day 63. CDR1 and CDR2 (germline): SGDLS, YYNGEE. V lost 2 bases, J lost 7 bases, and 4 bases lay in between. The CDR3 has 12 amino acids. Sequencing used immunoSEQ multiplex PCR; TCRdb keeps in-frame clones, though not all of them. The data hold about 440,000 clones, with about 83% observed a single time. Notes on this clone: At the DNA level, this CDR3 is encoded by other sequences in the same sample as well.

V and J are TRBV9 and TRBJ1-6, with no clear D. The TCR originated in a person aged 18-65 years who received the Ad26.COV2.S COVID-19 vaccine or a placebo. The sequencing here drew on peripheral blood, taken in a trial of Ad26.COV2.S vaccine versus placebo. The CDR3 loop is CASSVGNSPLHF. DNA for the CDR3: TGTGCCAGCAGCGTGGGAAATTCACCCCTCCACTTT.